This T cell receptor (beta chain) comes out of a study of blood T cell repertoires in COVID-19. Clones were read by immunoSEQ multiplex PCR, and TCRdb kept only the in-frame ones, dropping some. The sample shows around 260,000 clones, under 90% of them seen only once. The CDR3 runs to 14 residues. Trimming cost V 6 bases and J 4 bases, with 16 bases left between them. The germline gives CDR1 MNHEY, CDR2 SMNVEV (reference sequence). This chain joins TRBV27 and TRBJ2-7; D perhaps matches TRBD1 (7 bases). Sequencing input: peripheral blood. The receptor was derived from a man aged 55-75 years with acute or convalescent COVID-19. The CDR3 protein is CASSGGGVVYEQYF. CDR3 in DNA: TGTGCCAGCAGCGGAGGGGGCGTCGTTTACGAGCAGTACTTC.